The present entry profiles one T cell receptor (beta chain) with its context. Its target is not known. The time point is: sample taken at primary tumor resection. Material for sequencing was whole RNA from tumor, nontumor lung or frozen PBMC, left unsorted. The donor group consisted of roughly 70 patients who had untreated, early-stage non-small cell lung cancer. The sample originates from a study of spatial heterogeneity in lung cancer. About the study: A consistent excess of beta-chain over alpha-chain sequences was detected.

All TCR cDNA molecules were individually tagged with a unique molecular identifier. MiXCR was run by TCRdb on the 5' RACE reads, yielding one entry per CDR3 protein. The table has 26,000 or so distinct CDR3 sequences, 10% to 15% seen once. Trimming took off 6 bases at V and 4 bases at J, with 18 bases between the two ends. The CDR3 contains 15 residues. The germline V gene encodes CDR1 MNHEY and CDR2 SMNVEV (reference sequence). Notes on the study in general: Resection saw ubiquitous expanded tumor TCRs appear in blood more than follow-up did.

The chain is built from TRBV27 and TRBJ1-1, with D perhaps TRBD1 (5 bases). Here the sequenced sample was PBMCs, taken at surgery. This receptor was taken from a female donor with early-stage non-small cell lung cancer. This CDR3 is CASSPYGGESTEAFF. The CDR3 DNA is TGTGCCAGCAGCCCATATGGGGGGGAGTCCACTGAAGCTTTCTTT.